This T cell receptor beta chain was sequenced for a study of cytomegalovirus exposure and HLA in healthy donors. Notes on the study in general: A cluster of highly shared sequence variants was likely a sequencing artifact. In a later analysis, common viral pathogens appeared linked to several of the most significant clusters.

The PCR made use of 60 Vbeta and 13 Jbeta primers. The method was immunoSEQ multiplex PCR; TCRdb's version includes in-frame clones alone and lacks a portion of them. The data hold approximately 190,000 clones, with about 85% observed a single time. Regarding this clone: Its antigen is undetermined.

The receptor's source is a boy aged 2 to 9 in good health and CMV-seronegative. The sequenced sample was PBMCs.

CDR3 in amino acids: CASSWVQGIETQYF. The CDR3, as DNA: TGCGCCAGCAGCTGGGTACAGGGTATCGAGACCCAGTACTTC. The chain carries TRBV4-1 and TRBJ2-5, with a possible D match to TRBD1 (6 bases). The V end lost 5 bases, the J end lost 5 bases, and 15 bases lay between the germline ends. CDR3 size: 14 residues. Germline V gene data show CDR1 as MGHRA and CDR2 as YSYEKL.